The clone carrying this TCR beta chain has just one count. This entry is derived from a study of cytomegalovirus exposure and HLA in healthy donors. With 60 Vbeta and 13 Jbeta primers, the PCR was carried out. Generated by immunoSEQ multiplex PCR, the TCRdb table keeps only in-frame clones and is missing some. The sample contains 150,000 to 200,000 clones, about 81% of which appear only once. With V trimmed by 5 bases and J by 8 bases, 9 bases remained unmatched. CDR3 length: 13 amino acids. Per the germline V gene, CDR1 is SGHRS and CDR2 is YFSETQ. The sequencing input was PBMCs. The clonotype originates from a man younger than 35 in good health and CMV-seronegative. The chain links TRBV5-1 to TRBJ1-2; TRBD1 agrees at 7 bases. The CDR3, as DNA: TGCGCCAGCAGTCCCGTGACAGGGCGAGGCTACACCTTC. Protein sequence: CASSPVTGRGYTF.